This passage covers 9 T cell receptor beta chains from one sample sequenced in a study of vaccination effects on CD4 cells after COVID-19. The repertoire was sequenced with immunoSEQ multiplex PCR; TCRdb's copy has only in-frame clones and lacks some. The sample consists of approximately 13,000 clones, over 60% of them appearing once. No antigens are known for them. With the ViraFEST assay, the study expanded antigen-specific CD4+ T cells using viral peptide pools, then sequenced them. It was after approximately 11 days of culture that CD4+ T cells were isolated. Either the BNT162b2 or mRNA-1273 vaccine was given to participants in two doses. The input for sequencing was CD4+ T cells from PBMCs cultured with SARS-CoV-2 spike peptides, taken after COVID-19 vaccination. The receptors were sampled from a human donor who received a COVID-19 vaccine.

The CDR3, as DNA: TGTGCCAGCAGCCGACCCTGGACTAGCGGGAGGAGAGTGCGTGATACGCAGTATTTT. Protein sequence: CASSRPWTSGRRVRDTQYF. The V call is TRBV11-2, the J call TRBJ2-3, with 14 bases that match TRBD2. With V trimmed by 5 bases and J by 6 bases, 16 bases remained unmatched. The CDR3 has 19 amino acids. Germline loops: CDR1 SGHAT, CDR2 FQNNGV.

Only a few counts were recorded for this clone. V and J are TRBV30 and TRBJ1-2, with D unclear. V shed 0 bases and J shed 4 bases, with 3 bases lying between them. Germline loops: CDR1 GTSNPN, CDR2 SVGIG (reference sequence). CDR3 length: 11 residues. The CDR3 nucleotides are TGTGCCTGGAGTGTATCCTATGGCTACACCTTC. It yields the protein CAWSVSYGYTF.

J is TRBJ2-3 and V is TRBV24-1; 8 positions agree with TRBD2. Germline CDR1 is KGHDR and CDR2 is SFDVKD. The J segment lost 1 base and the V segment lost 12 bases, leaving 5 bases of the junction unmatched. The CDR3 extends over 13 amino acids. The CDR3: CAVGREGTDTQYF. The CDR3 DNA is TGTGCCGTTGGGCGGGAGGGCACAGATACGCAGTATTTT.

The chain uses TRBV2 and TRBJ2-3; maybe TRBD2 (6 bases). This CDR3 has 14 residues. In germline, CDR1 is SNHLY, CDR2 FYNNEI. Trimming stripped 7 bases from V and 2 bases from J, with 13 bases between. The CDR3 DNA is TGTGCCAGCAACCAGGAGGGAGCCACAGATACGCAGTATTTT. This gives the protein CASNQEGATDTQYF.

The CDR3 spells CASRVSVTEAFF. The DNA of the CDR3 is TGTGCCAGCAGGGTGTCAGTCACTGAAGCTTTCTTT. The genes are TRBV28 and TRBJ1-1; D is undetermined. Germline V gene data show CDR1 as MDHEN and CDR2 as SYDVKM. This CDR3 has 12 amino acids. Trimming left V 6 bases short and J 4 bases short, with 9 bases between.

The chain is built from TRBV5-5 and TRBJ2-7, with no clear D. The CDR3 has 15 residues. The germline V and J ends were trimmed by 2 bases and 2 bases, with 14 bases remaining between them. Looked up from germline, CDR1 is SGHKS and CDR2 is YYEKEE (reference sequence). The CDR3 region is CASSLYQKLPYEQYF. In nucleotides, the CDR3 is TGTGCCAGCAGCTTATATCAGAAACTCCCCTACGAGCAGTACTTC.

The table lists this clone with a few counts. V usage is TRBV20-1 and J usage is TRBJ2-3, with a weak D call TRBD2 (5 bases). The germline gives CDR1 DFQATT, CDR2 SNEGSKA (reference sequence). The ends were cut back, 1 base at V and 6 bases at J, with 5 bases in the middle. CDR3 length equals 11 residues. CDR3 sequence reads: CSARGGDTQYF. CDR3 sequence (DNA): TGCAGTGCTAGAGGAGGGGATACGCAGTATTTT.

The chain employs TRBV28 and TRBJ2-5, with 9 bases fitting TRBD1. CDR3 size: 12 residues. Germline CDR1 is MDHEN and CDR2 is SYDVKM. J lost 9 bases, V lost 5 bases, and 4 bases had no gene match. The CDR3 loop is CASSRGDRAQYF. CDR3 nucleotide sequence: TGTGCCAGCAGTCGGGGGGACAGGGCCCAGTACTTC. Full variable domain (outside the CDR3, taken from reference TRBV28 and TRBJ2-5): DVKVTQSSRYLVKRTGEKVFLECVQDMDHENMFWYRQDPGLGLRLIYFSYDVKMKEKGDIPEGYSVSREKKERFSLILESASTNQTSMYLCASSRGDRAQYFGPGTRLLVL.

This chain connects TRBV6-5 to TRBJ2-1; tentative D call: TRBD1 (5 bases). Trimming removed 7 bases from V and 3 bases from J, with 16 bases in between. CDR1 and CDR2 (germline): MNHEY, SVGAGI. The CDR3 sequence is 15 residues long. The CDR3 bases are TGTGCCAGCATCTCACAGGCCCTCGGCTACAATGAGCAGTTCTTC. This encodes CASISQALGYNEQFF.